A single sample gave rise to the 27 T cell receptor beta chains below, sequenced in a study of CD8 T cells in Susac syndrome. Reverse transcription of roughly 0.5 to 1 ug RNA used random hexamers. TCRdb re-called the immunoSEQ multiplex PCR reads with MiXCR, one entry per CDR3 protein. Of roughly 250,000 distinct CDR3 sequences listed, 90% to 96% are singletons. The sample consisted of CD4+ T cells from PBMCs. The source of these receptors is a human donor with Susac syndrome.

The rearrangement joins TRBV11-2 to TRBJ2-3; no clear D gene. The CDR3 contains 13 residues. From germline, CDR1 is SGHAT and CDR2 FQNNGV. With 5 bases removed from V and 2 bases from J, the gap between germline ends came to 8 bases. CDR3 amino acids: CASSKPLTDTQYF. CDR3 nucleotide sequence: TGTGCCAGCAGCAAGCCCCTCACAGATACGCAGTATTTT.

V and J are TRBV29-1 and TRBJ2-7; a possible D gene is TRBD2 (6 bases). V lost 7 bases and J 5 bases, leaving 21 bases between the germline ends. From germline, CDR1 is SQVTM and CDR2 ANQGSEA. The CDR3 runs 14 residues. The DNA of the CDR3 is TGCAGCGCGGTGGGACGGGGGATCTTGCACGAGCAGTACTTC. Its translation is CSAVGRGILHEQYF.

The chain carries TRBV12-5 and TRBJ2-1, with 9 positions matching TRBD2. Germline values: CDR1 LGHNT, CDR2 FRNRAP. The CDR3 runs 15 residues. V lost 1 base to trimming and J lost 5 bases; unmatched junction nucleotides: 3. The CDR3 sequence: CASGLATSGNNEQFF. CDR3 coding DNA: TGTGCTAGTGGTTTGGCGACTAGCGGCAACAATGAGCAGTTCTTC. The full variable domain, with the rest looked up from reference TRBV12-5 and TRBJ2-1, is DARVTQTPRHKVTEMGQEVTMRCQPILGHNTVFWYRQTMMQGLELLAYFRNRAPLDDSGMPKDRFSAEMPDATLATLKIQPSEPRDSAVYFCASGLATSGNNEQFFGPGTRLTVL.

Here the CDR3 DNA reads TGTGCCAGCAGCGCGGACAGGGTGGGCTACGAGCAGTACTTC. Amino acids: CASSADRVGYEQYF. V is TRBV11-2 and J is TRBJ2-7; 8 nucleotides match TRBD1. Germline CDR1 is SGHAT and CDR2 is FQNNGV. The CDR3 runs to 14 residues. V lost 5 bases to trimming and J lost 3 bases; unmatched junction nucleotides: 6.

The chain carries TRBV9 and TRBJ2-1; D unresolved. Deletions cut 3 bases from V and 9 bases from J, with 19 bases between. The CDR3 is made up of 15 amino acids. Per germline, CDR1 SGDLS and CDR2 YYNGEE. CDR3 bases: TGTGCCAGCAGCGCCACGGTCGGCTCAGCCCGTGAGCAGTTCTTC. It is translated as CASSATVGSAREQFF.

This clonotype was counted once. The V call is TRBV29-1, the J call TRBJ1-2; 7 positions match TRBD1. Germline CDR1 SQVTM, CDR2 ANQGSEA. J gave up 2 bases and V 7 bases, and 4 bases lay outside the gene matches. The CDR3 runs to 12 residues. The chain's CDR3 is CSAEGANYGYTF. CDR3 DNA: TGCAGCGCTGAGGGGGCCAACTATGGCTACACCTTC. Looking up the rest from reference TRBV29-1 and TRBJ1-2 gives the full variable domain: SAVISQKPSRDICQRGTSLTIQCQVDSQVTMMFWYRQQPGQSLTLIATANQGSEATYESGFVIDKFPISRPNLTFSTLTVSNMSPEDSSIYLCSAEGANYGYTFGSGTRLTVV.

V usage is TRBV2 and J usage is TRBJ1-5; tentative D call: TRBD1 (6 bases). This CDR3 comprises 13 residues. The germline CDR1 and CDR2 sequences are SNHLY and FYNNEI. V was cut by 5 bases and J by 2 bases, with 7 bases left in between. Here the CDR3 reads CASSTGRNQPQHF. CDR3 nucleotides: TGTGCCAGCAGTACAGGGCGCAATCAGCCCCAGCATTTT.

V gene TRBV28 combines with J gene TRBJ2-6, with D possibly matching TRBD1 (6 bases). CDR3 size: 16 residues. V lost 5 bases and J 0 bases, leaving 11 bases between the germline ends. In germline, CDR1 is MDHEN, CDR2 SYDVKM. CDR3 amino acids: CASSTTGFSGANVLTF. CDR3 bases: TGTGCCAGCAGTACTACAGGGTTCTCTGGGGCCAACGTCCTGACTTTC.

The rearrangement joins TRBV30 to TRBJ2-7, with 11 bases identical to TRBD1. CDR1 is GTSNPN and CDR2 is SVGIG in the germline V gene (reference sequence). The length of the CDR3 is 14 residues. Trimming took 7 bases from V and 3 from J; bases not matched to a gene: 8. The CDR3 DNA is TGTGCCTACTCCCGGGACAGGGGGTTCTACGAGCAGTACTTC. Encoded protein: CAYSRDRGFYEQYF.

This chain links TRBV6-5 with TRBJ1-2, with TRBD1 as a possible D gene (5 bases). CDR3 size: 13 residues. The ends were cut back, 5 bases at V and 5 bases at J, with 12 bases in the middle. Germline CDR1 MNHEY, CDR2 SVGAGI. In DNA, the CDR3 is TGTGCCAGCAGTCCCGACAGCGAATATGGCTACACCTTC. This gives the protein CASSPDSEYGYTF.

The chain joins TRBV6-5 to TRBJ2-6; the match to TRBD1 covers 9 bases. V was clipped by 5 bases and J by 2 bases; unmatched bases: 7. Germline assignment: CDR1 MNHEY and CDR2 SVGAGI. This CDR3 is built from 17 residues. CDR3 amino acids: CASSHRGLRTGANVLTF. CDR3 nucleotide sequence: TGTGCCAGCAGTCACAGGGGGCTCAGGACTGGGGCCAACGTCCTGACTTTC.

The V call is TRBV7-3, the J call TRBJ2-7; 9 nucleotides match TRBD2. Germline assignment: CDR1 SGHTA and CDR2 FQGTGA. V shed 5 bases and J 4 bases; nucleotides not matched to a gene: 9. The CDR3 covers 15 residues. The CDR3 DNA reads as TGTGCCAGCAGCGCCGATAGCGGGAGTAGATACGAGCAGTACTTC. The encoded protein is CASSADSGSRYEQYF.

The CDR3 nucleotides read TGTGCCAGCGGACACTACGAGCAGTACTTC. It is translated as CASGHYEQYF. The rearrangement links TRBV28 to TRBJ2-7; a possible D gene is TRBD1 (5 bases). V gave up 8 bases and J gave up 3 bases, with 5 bases separating them. CDR3 length: 10 residues. Germline CDR1 MDHEN, CDR2 SYDVKM.

The CDR3 DNA is TGTGCCAGCAGACAGGACAGGGTAGATACTGAAGCTTTCTTT. Translating gives CASRQDRVDTEAFF. This chain joins TRBV12-3 or TRBV12-4 and TRBJ1-1; 8 nucleotides line up with TRBD1. Trimming cost V 6 bases and J 5 bases; bases outside gene matches: 8. The CDR3 contains 14 residues.

The chain is built from TRBV24-1 and TRBJ2-5; possible D gene TRBD2, 6 bases. The V and J ends lost 10 bases and 1 base respectively, with 18 bases between them. CDR3 length equals 15 residues. Looked up from germline, CDR1 is KGHDR and CDR2 is SFDVKD. The CDR3 bases are TGTGCCACATCCTTGGGAGGCAGCCCCCAAGAGACCCAGTACTTC. Amino acids: CATSLGGSPQETQYF.

The chain joins TRBV2 to TRBJ1-2, with D perhaps TRBD1 (6 bases). CDR3 length equals 15 residues. The germline V and J ends were trimmed by 7 bases and 3 bases, with 18 bases remaining between them. Per germline, CDR1 SNHLY and CDR2 FYNNEI. CDR3 sequence reads: CASTGAGPGDYGYTF. As DNA, the CDR3 is TGTGCCAGCACTGGGGCGGGACCAGGGGACTATGGCTACACCTTC.

This rearrangement joins TRBV5-1 to TRBJ2-1; no clear D. V was cut by 1 base and J by 9 bases, with 17 bases left in between. Looked up from germline, CDR1 is SGHRS and CDR2 is YFSETQ. The CDR3 consists of 15 residues. In DNA form, the CDR3 reads TGCGCCAGCAGCTTGATAGAACGGGCGCCGGCTGAGCAGTTCTTC. Protein product: CASSLIERAPAEQFF.

The chain joins TRBV15 to TRBJ2-1, with TRBD2 matching 7 bases. Germline values: CDR1 LNHNV, CDR2 YYDKDF (reference sequence). V lost 9 bases to trimming and J lost 4 bases; unmatched junction nucleotides: 9. The CDR3 is made up of 14 amino acids. The CDR3 DNA reads as TGTGCCACGTCAGTGAGCGGGATATACAATGAGCAGTTCTTC. This codes for CATSVSGIYNEQFF.

V and J are TRBV18 and TRBJ2-7, with 9 bases lining up with TRBD2. V shed 4 bases and J 5 bases; nucleotides not matched to a gene: 9. The germline V gene has CDR1 KGHSH and CDR2 LQKENI. The CDR3 extends over 15 amino acids. This CDR3 is CASSRGREGLNEQYF. For the CDR3, the DNA is TGTGCCAGCTCACGTGGGCGGGAGGGCCTAAACGAGCAGTACTTC.

V and J are TRBV15 and TRBJ2-7; no firm D call. V was trimmed by 5 bases and J by 2 bases, leaving 7 bases between them. Germline V gene lookup returns CDR1 LNHNV and CDR2 YYDKDF (reference sequence). This CDR3 has 12 amino acids. CDR3 DNA sequence: TGTGCCACCAGCGCCAGTCCCTACGAGCAGTACTTC. Residues: CATSASPYEQYF.

The V gene is TRBV19, the J gene TRBJ1-5; a weak D match, TRBD1 (5 bases). The V gene lost 9 bases and the J gene lost 3 bases, with 15 bases spanning the gap. In germline, CDR1 is LNHDA, CDR2 SQIVND (reference sequence). The CDR3 is 14 amino acids. The chain's CDR3 is CASRGRDPNQPQHF. The CDR3 DNA is TGTGCCAGCCGAGGCAGGGACCCCAATCAGCCCCAGCATTTT.

This chain connects TRBV20-1 to TRBJ2-5; D is perhaps TRBD1 (5 bases). CDR1 is DFQATT, CDR2 SNEGSKA, per germline (reference sequence). The CDR3 has 16 amino acids. With 5 bases removed from V and 2 bases from J, the gap between germline ends came to 21 bases. The CDR3 spells CSAAPSSGSGQETQYF. Written as DNA, the CDR3 is TGCAGTGCTGCTCCGAGCTCAGGCTCAGGGCAAGAGACCCAGTACTTC.

V usage is TRBV30 and J usage is TRBJ2-6, with D unresolved. CDR1 and CDR2 (germline): GTSNPN, SVGIG (reference sequence). Trimming stripped 5 bases from V and 0 bases from J, with 8 bases between. This CDR3 spans 14 amino acids. The CDR3: CAWGQSSGANVLTF. CDR3 in DNA: TGTGCCTGGGGCCAGTCCTCTGGGGCCAACGTCCTGACTTTC.

The rearrangement uses TRBV18 and TRBJ1-1, with a weak D call TRBD1 (5 bases). V was clipped by 0 bases and J by 6 bases, with 20 bases between them. The CDR3 length is 17 residues. Germline V gene data show CDR1 as KGHSH and CDR2 as LQKENI. The CDR3 protein is CASSPPYTGTAGAEAFF. The CDR3 DNA follows: TGTGCCAGCTCACCACCGTATACTGGGACCGCGGGCGCTGAAGCTTTCTTT.

This clonotype was recorded only once. The chain combines TRBV15 with TRBJ2-2; 7 bases fit TRBD1. Germline assignment: CDR1 LNHNV and CDR2 YYDKDF (reference sequence). The CDR3 contains 15 residues. V lost 0 bases to trimming and J lost 6 bases; unmatched junction nucleotides: 4. Written as DNA, the CDR3 is TGTGCCACCAGCAGAGATGTTACAGGGGCCGGGGAGCTGTTTTTT. Translating gives CATSRDVTGAGELFF.

DNA of the CDR3: TGTGCCAGCAGTGCTAGCGGGAGGGCTGGTGAGCAGTTCTTC. It translates to CASSASGRAGEQFF. This chain joins TRBV25-1 and TRBJ2-1; 12 bases map to TRBD2. The V and J ends lost 4 bases and 9 bases, in that order; junction bases with no gene match: 4. The V gene's germline CDR1 is MGHDK and CDR2 SYGVNS. The CDR3 runs 14 residues.

This chain uses TRBV11-2 with TRBJ2-1; D gene unclear. With 5 bases removed from V and 3 bases from J, the gap between germline ends came to 8 bases. Looked up from germline, CDR1 is SGHAT and CDR2 is FQNNGV. The CDR3 is 13 amino acids. The CDR3 DNA follows: TGTGCCAGCAGCCTTAGTGGCTACAATGAGCAGTTCTTC. As protein: CASSLSGYNEQFF.